This T cell receptor (beta chain) was captured by sequencing in a study of blood T cell repertoires in COVID-19. Study context: Sites in the United States, Italy and Spain provided acute and convalescent COVID-19 samples.

Here immunoSEQ multiplex PCR was the method, and the copy in TCRdb shows in-frame clones only, minus some. The data hold roughly 210,000 clones, with 80% to 90% observed a single time. Germline V lookup: CDR1 SGHNT, CDR2 YENEEA. This CDR3 is built from 18 residues. V was clipped by 5 bases and J by 10 bases; unmatched bases: 17. The chain employs TRBV11-3 and TRBJ2-1, with 13 nucleotides matching TRBD2. The origin of this receptor is a young man in a cohort exposed to, infected with or recovered from COVID-19 (not recorded which). The material sequenced was PBMCs or T cells enriched from blood (not recorded which). This CDR3 is CASSQRTSGSSSQGEQFF. Written as DNA, the CDR3 is TGTGCCAGCAGCCAAAGGACTAGCGGGAGTTCCTCTCAGGGGGAGCAGTTCTTC.